The 20 T cell receptor beta chains below come from one sample, sequenced in a study of brain T cells in children with intractable seizures (dated by TCRdb to 2020 to 2022). The method was the immunoSEQ multiplex PCR assay. TCRdb re-hosts the immuneACCESS table, in-frame sequences only. Its copies lack some clones; in the studies checked, an unresolved V gene accounts for under half of them, and the cause for the rest is not known. This sample comprises 340,000 or so clones, 93% of them detected only once. 4.5% to 7% of the sample goes to the ten largest clones. Per the publication, the time point label means: blood from clinic visit 5 months post-surgery; TSC patient then seizure free. The specimen comprised peripheral blood, sampled about 5 months after surgery. The receptors were sampled from a boy under two years old with tuberous sclerosis and intractable seizures.

In DNA form, the CDR3 reads TGTGCAAGTCGCTTAGATGGGACTAGCGGGACTTCACGCAATGAGCAGTTCTTC. Its translation is CASRLDGTSGTSRNEQFF. This chain links TRBV12-2 with TRBJ2-1; the table's D call, TRBD2, was not checked against the DNA. TRBV12-2 is recorded as a pseudogene. This CDR3 comprises 18 residues.

This rearrangement joins TRBV11-2 to TRBJ2-7, with D possibly being TRBD2 (5 bases). The CDR3 contains 12 residues. Trimming left V 1 base short and J 12 bases short, with 13 bases between. Germline assignment: CDR1 SGHAT and CDR2 FQNNGV. CDR3 amino acids: CASSLAAGNRYF. The CDR3 coding sequence is TGTGCCAGCAGCTTAGCGGCCGGGAATCGGTACTTC.

The chain is built from TRBV30 and TRBJ1-2, with D possibly matching TRBD1 (6 bases). The CDR3 loop spans 13 amino acids. Germline-derived CDR1 and CDR2 are GTSNPN and SVGIG (reference sequence). Trimming shortened V by 0 bases and J by 4 bases, and 9 bases separated the two germline ends. The DNA of the CDR3 is TGTGCCTGGAGTGTAGAAGGGGGCTATGGCTACACCTTC. As protein: CAWSVEGGYGYTF. The full variable domain, with the rest looked up from reference TRBV30 and TRBJ1-2, is SQTIHQWPATLVQPVGSPLSLECTVEGTSNPNLYWYRQAAGRGLQLLFYSVGIGQISSEVPQNLSASRPQDRQFILSSKKLLLSDSGFYLCAWSVEGGYGYTFGSGTRLTVV.

The V call is TRBV9, the J call TRBJ1-3, with D tentatively TRBD1 (5 bases). The ends were cut back, 3 bases at V and 4 bases at J, with 11 bases in the middle. This CDR3 contains 14 residues. Germline lookup yields CDR1 SGDLS and CDR2 YYNGEE. CDR3 protein: CASSGETEGNTIYF. CDR3 sequence (DNA): TGTGCCAGCAGCGGGGAGACAGAAGGAAACACCATATATTTT.

The V gene is TRBV27, the J gene TRBJ2-6; D call uncertain. Trimming pared 1 base from V and 1 base from J, leaving 8 bases between. In germline, CDR1 is MNHEY, CDR2 SMNVEV (reference sequence). The CDR3 is 16 amino acids. CDR3 sequence (DNA): TGTGCCAGCAGTTTATTTGGGGAATCTGGGGCCAACGTCCTGACTTTC. Translating gives CASSLFGESGANVLTF.

This clone was observed a handful of times. The chain is built from TRBV4-2 and TRBJ1-1; D not resolved. The germline CDR1 and CDR2 sequences are LGHNA and YNFKEQ. V shed 0 bases and J shed 0 bases, with 8 bases lying between them. The CDR3 length is 15 residues. The CDR3 sequence: CASSQERKLNTEAFF. The CDR3 DNA sequence: TGTGCCAGCAGCCAAGAGCGTAAGCTGAACACTGAAGCTTTCTTT.

Remarks on this clone: Other DNA sequences within the sample encode an identical CDR3. The J gene is TRBJ2-3, the V gene TRBV28; D not resolved. Germline CDR1 reads MDHEN; CDR2 reads SYDVKM. Trimming removed 6 bases from V and 1 base from J, with 8 bases in between. The CDR3 contains 13 residues. For the CDR3, the DNA is TGTGCCAGCAGCCTTGGAGGCACAGATACGCAGTATTTT. Residues: CASSLGGTDTQYF.

V and J are TRBV6-5 and TRBJ2-7; 14 nucleotides line up with TRBD2. This CDR3 contains 15 residues. The V gene's germline CDR1 is MNHEY and CDR2 SVGAGI. V shed 6 bases and J 4 bases; nucleotides not matched to a gene: 5. The CDR3 region has the DNA TGTGCCAGCAGCTACCGACTAGCGGGAGGGTACGAGCAGTACTTC. Translating gives CASSYRLAGGYEQYF.

The V and J genes are TRBV19 and TRBJ2-1; D unclear. Trimming left V 2 bases short and J 12 bases short, with 23 bases between. The germline V gene has CDR1 LNHDA and CDR2 SQIVND (reference sequence). This CDR3 region has 16 residues. CDR3 loop: CASSIRTRTKDWVQFF. CDR3 bases: TGTGCCAGTAGTATAAGAACCAGGACCAAAGACTGGGTGCAGTTCTTC.

This chain uses TRBV6-5 with TRBJ2-7; D might be TRBD2 (5 bases). CDR1 and CDR2 (germline): MNHEY, SVGAGI. V lost 7 bases and J 4 bases, leaving 14 bases between the germline ends. This CDR3 region has 13 residues. The DNA of the CDR3 is TGTGCCAGCACTGTGAGATCGGGGTACGAGCAGTACTTC. This gives the protein CASTVRSGYEQYF.

This clone was seen only once. The chain combines TRBV13 with TRBJ2-5; 10 bases match TRBD1. The CDR3 length is 18 residues. In germline, CDR1 is PRHDT, CDR2 FYEKMQ (reference sequence). V was pared by 3 bases and J by 4 bases, with 14 bases of the junction left unmatched. The CDR3 DNA reads TGTGCCAGCAGCTTCGTCTCCGGGGACAGGGGTTTGGTAGAGACCCAGTACTTC. Translation: CASSFVSGDRGLVETQYF.

This clone was seen once. The rearrangement links TRBV20-1 to TRBJ1-1; D is uncertain. Germline values: CDR1 DFQATT, CDR2 SNEGSKA (reference sequence). This CDR3 comprises 10 residues. Deletions cut 4 bases from V and 8 bases from J, with 8 bases between. The CDR3: CSATKLEAFF. The CDR3 DNA sequence: TGCAGTGCTACTAAACTCGAAGCTTTCTTT.

The V and J genes are TRBV4-1 and TRBJ2-3; D might be TRBD2 (6 bases). Trimming left V 2 bases short and J 3 bases short, with 15 bases between. The CDR3 has 16 amino acids. In germline, CDR1 is MGHRA, CDR2 YSYEKL. CDR3 coding DNA: TGCGCCAGCAGCCAACGAGGACTACCAGGAACAGATACGCAGTATTTT. Protein: CASSQRGLPGTDTQYF.

This clone was seen only once. The rearrangement joins TRBV5-1 to TRBJ1-4; D is possibly TRBD1 (6 bases). Trimming took off 1 base at V and 0 bases at J, with 13 bases between the two ends. The CDR3 has 17 residues. The germline V gene encodes CDR1 SGHRS and CDR2 YFSETQ. CDR3 sequence: CASSLWQGHATNEKLFF. CDR3 DNA sequence: TGCGCCAGCAGCTTGTGGCAGGGACATGCAACTAATGAAAAACTGTTTTTT.

This rearrangement joins TRBV11-2 to TRBJ2-7, with 14 nucleotides matching TRBD2. The CDR3 extends over 18 amino acids. V shed 3 bases, J shed 0 bases, and the junction held 7 bases outside the gene matches. CDR1 is SGHAT, CDR2 FQNNGV, per germline. The CDR3 is CASSFPTSGGDSSYEQYF. CDR3 nucleotides: TGTGCCAGCAGCTTTCCGACTAGCGGGGGGGATTCCTCCTACGAGCAGTACTTC.

This chain links TRBV19 with TRBJ1-4; 10 nucleotides line up with TRBD1. This CDR3 spans 15 amino acids. The germline V gene encodes CDR1 LNHDA and CDR2 SQIVND (reference sequence). V was pared by 8 bases and J by 0 bases, with 3 bases of the junction left unmatched. The DNA for the CDR3 is TGTGCCAGTGGGGACAGGGGCGCAACTAATGAAAAACTGTTTTTT. Translating it yields CASGDRGATNEKLFF. Filled out from reference TRBV19 and TRBJ1-4, the complete variable domain reads DGGITQSPKYLFRKEGQNVTLSCEQNLNHDAMYWYRQDPGQGLRLIYYSQIVNDFQKGDIAEGYSVSREKKESFPLTVTSAQKNPTAFYLCASGDRGATNEKLFFGSGTQLSVL.

The genes are TRBV11-2 and TRBJ2-7; a possible D gene is TRBD2 (6 bases). Trimming removed 5 bases from V and 2 bases from J, with 13 bases in between. Germline V gives CDR1 SGHAT, CDR2 FQNNGV. The length of the CDR3 is 14 residues. The CDR3, as DNA: TGTGCCAGCAGCGCTTGGGACTTGACCTACGAGCAGTACTTC. Protein: CASSAWDLTYEQYF.

This rearrangement joins TRBV5-8 to TRBJ1-2; D is perhaps TRBD1 (6 bases). V shed 3 bases and J shed 0 bases, with 12 bases lying between them. CDR1 SGHTS and CDR2 YDEGEE come from the germline V gene. The CDR3 runs 15 residues. The CDR3 is CASSYRDTSNYGYTF. In DNA, the CDR3 is TGTGCCAGCAGCTACCGGGACACATCTAACTATGGCTACACCTTC.

This clone was observed once. The chain recombines TRBV7-2 with TRBJ2-1; TRBD1 or TRBD2 may be the D gene (5 bases each). From germline, CDR1 is SGHTA and CDR2 FQGNSA. The CDR3 length is 15 residues. Trimming cost V 1 base and J 9 bases, with 16 bases left between them. The CDR3 reads CASSLEVLEGTEQFF. The CDR3 DNA sequence: TGTGCCAGCAGCTTAGAAGTCCTAGAAGGGACTGAGCAGTTCTTC.

The CDR3 nucleotides are TGCGCCAGCAGGGGTCCGTACCAAGAGACCCAGTACTTC. Its protein is CASRGPYQETQYF. The chain has TRBV10-2 and TRBJ2-5; D is undetermined. Trimming took off 6 bases at V and 0 bases at J, with 8 bases between the two ends. The V gene's germline CDR1 is WSHSY and CDR2 SAAADI. This CDR3 contains 13 residues.